These T cell receptor beta chains were read from a single sample in a study of cytotoxic CD8 clonotypes in ibrutinib-treated CLL. Generated by immunoSEQ multiplex PCR, the TCRdb table keeps only in-frame clones and is missing some. Counted here are around 200,000 clones, 70% occurring once; the ten biggest clones make up approximately 6.3%. Specimen: PBMCs, collected after 12 months of ibrutinib treatment. These receptors were collected from a human donor with chronic lymphocytic leukemia. Each CDR3 is given with its conserved first and last residue. The order of the fields is J gene, D gene, V gene, clone size, CDR3 protein, CDR3 DNA. A D gene is named only where the DNA matches it firmly. The size field is filled for only some rows; it gives once, few, many or a size class.

TRBJ1-5	.	TRBV5-1	.	CASSLVPGGNQPQHF	TGCGCCAGCAGCTTGGTACCGGGGGGCAATCAGCCCCAGCATTTT
TRBJ1-3	.	TRBV6-6	.	CASSYSLRSSGNTIYF	TGTGCCAGCAGTTACTCCCTGAGATCCTCTGGAAACACCATATATTTT
TRBJ1-5	TRBD1	TRBV6-5	.	CASSLHRGSNQPQHF	TGTGCCAGCAGTCTACACAGGGGAAGCAATCAGCCCCAGCATTTT
TRBJ2-2	.	TRBV2	.	CASSDQSWQGNTGELFF	TGTGCCAGCAGTGATCAGAGTTGGCAGGGCAACACCGGGGAGCTGTTTTTT
TRBJ2-3	TRBD2	TRBV10-2	few	CASSPSGRLNTQYF	TGCGCCAGCAGTCCGAGCGGGAGGTTAAATACGCAGTATTTT
TRBJ1-2	.	TRBV4-3	.	CASSQGAYGYTF	TGCGCCAGCAGCCAAGGGGCATATGGCTACACCTTC
TRBJ2-1	.	TRBV6-5	few	CASSPSPGWNEQFF	TGTGCCAGCAGCCCCAGTCCGGGATGGAATGAGCAGTTCTTC
TRBJ2-5	TRBD2	TRBV7-2	.	CASSSILAGGSGVTQYF	TGTGCCAGCAGCTCAATTTTAGCGGGAGGTTCAGGAGTGACCCAGTACTTC
TRBJ1-2	.	TRBV2	few	CASSEIAGFYGYTF	TGTGCCAGCAGTGAAATTGCGGGCTTCTATGGCTACACCTTC
TRBJ1-5	.	TRBV20-1	.	CSARGVQPQHF	TGCAGTGCTAGAGGGGTGCAGCCCCAGCATTTT
TRBJ2-1	TRBD2	TRBV7-9	once	CASNPGQGGTSGLNEQFF	TGTGCCAGCAACCCAGGACAAGGGGGGACTAGCGGCCTGAATGAGCAGTTCTTC
TRBJ2-1	TRBD2	TRBV30	.	CAWTTGTSDYNEQFF	TGTGCCTGGACCACCGGGACTAGCGACTACAATGAGCAGTTCTTC
TRBJ2-7	.	TRBV6-5	.	CASRRANALSYEQYF	TGTGCCAGCAGGAGGGCCAACGCACTCTCCTACGAGCAGTACTTC
TRBJ1-1	.	TRBV18	.	CASSPQKNTEAFF	TGTGCCAGCTCACCACAGAAGAACACTGAAGCTTTCTTT
TRBJ1-1	.	TRBV7-9	.	CASSLVGAGNTEAFF	TGTGCCAGCAGCTTAGTAGGCGCAGGGAACACTGAAGCTTTCTTT
TRBJ1-1	TRBD1	TRBV4-1	.	CASSPQTGYVTEAFF	TGCGCCAGCAGCCCCCAGACAGGGTACGTTACTGAAGCTTTCTTT
TRBJ2-5	.	TRBV18	.	CASSALTGQETQYF	TGTGCCAGCTCGGCGTTAACAGGGCAAGAGACCCAGTACTTC
TRBJ1-1	.	TRBV25-1	few	CASRHQGRNTEAFF	TGTGCCAGCCGACATCAGGGCAGGAACACTGAAGCTTTCTTT
TRBJ1-4	TRBD1	TRBV15	.	CATSTGTGYPNEKLFF	TGTGCCACCAGCACCGGGACAGGGTATCCTAATGAAAAACTGTTTTTT
TRBJ1-1	.	TRBV4-2	few	CASSPAGHYNTEAFF	TGTGCCAGCAGCCCGGCCGGGCACTACAACACTGAAGCTTTCTTT
TRBJ2-7	.	TRBV4-3	.	CASSQELGRGPFREQYF	TGCGCCAGCAGCCAAGAGTTGGGTCGTGGCCCTTTTCGAGAGCAGTACTTC
TRBJ1-2	.	TRBV11-1	once	CASSSKTGSYGYTF	TGTGCCAGCAGCAGTAAAACGGGGAGCTATGGCTACACCTTC
TRBJ2-7	TRBD1	TRBV11-2	.	CASSLFPGTDLYEQYF	TGTGCCAGCAGCTTGTTCCCAGGGACAGACCTTTACGAGCAGTACTTC
TRBJ1-2	.	TRBV7-9	few	CASSLALRDGYTF	TGTGCCAGCAGCTTAGCACTGCGAGATGGCTACACCTTC
TRBJ1-4	.	TRBV6-6	few	CASSQLGGASNEKLFF	TGTGCCAGCAGTCAGCTAGGGGGGGCCTCTAATGAAAAACTGTTTTTT
TRBJ1-2	.	TRBV30	.	CAWMSWRSYGYTF	TGTGCCTGGATGAGTTGGCGCAGCTATGGCTACACCTTC
TRBJ2-1	.	TRBV14	.	CASSQDLASREQFF	TGTGCCAGCAGCCAAGATTTGGCTAGTCGTGAGCAGTTCTTC
TRBJ1-5	TRBD1	TRBV7-9	many	CASSPQGDQPQHF	TGTGCCAGCAGCCCTCAGGGGGACCAGCCCCAGCATTTT
TRBJ2-7	TRBD2	TRBV9	few	CASSAAWTSGIYEQYF	TGTGCCAGCAGCGCCGCGTGGACTAGCGGTATTTACGAGCAGTACTTC
TRBJ2-3	.	TRBV4-1	.	CASSQDWGPERTGTQYF	TGCGCCAGCAGCCAAGATTGGGGGCCTGAACGCACCGGTACGCAGTATTTT
TRBJ2-7	TRBD2	TRBV29-1	once	CSVEAVASGSLSYEQYF	TGCAGCGTTGAAGCCGTGGCTAGCGGGAGTCTATCCTACGAGCAGTACTTC
TRBJ2-5	TRBD2	TRBV29-1	.	CSVVRLAGGRGYQETQYF	TGCAGCGTTGTTCGGCTAGCGGGGGGCCGGGGATACCAAGAGACCCAGTACTTC
TRBJ2-5	TRBD2	TRBV18	few	CASRRASGRETQYF	TGTGCCAGCCGCCGTGCTAGCGGGAGAGAGACCCAGTACTTC
TRBJ1-2	.	TRBV5-1	few	CASSLELQRSPQGYTF	TGCGCCAGCAGCTTGGAATTACAGCGATCTCCTCAAGGCTACACCTTC
TRBJ1-2	.	TRBV6-4	once	CASSEPVSNYGYTF	TGTGCCAGCAGTGAACCCGTTTCTAACTATGGCTACACCTTC
TRBJ1-6	.	TRBV9	many	CASSVDGGYNSPLHF	TGTGCCAGCAGCGTAGACGGGGGCTATAATTCACCCCTCCACTTT
TRBJ2-2	TRBD2	TRBV29-1	.	CSAEGGLASPGELFF	TGCAGCGCCGAAGGGGGACTAGCGTCCCCCGGGGAGCTGTTTTTT
TRBJ2-1	.	TRBV12-5	.	CASAGTISNEQFF	TGTGCTAGTGCCGGGACAATCTCCAATGAGCAGTTCTTC
TRBJ2-7	.	TRBV25-1	.	CASSPAGGRYEQYF	TGTGCCAGCAGTCCGGCCGGGGGTCGCTACGAGCAGTACTTC
TRBJ2-7	.	TRBV5-3	.	CARSSPITGPYEQYF	TGTGCCAGAAGCTCGCCCATTACCGGGCCCTACGAGCAGTACTTC
TRBJ2-5	.	TRBV7-3	.	CASSFAGALGETQYF	TGTGCCAGCAGCTTCGCAGGGGCCTTAGGGGAGACCCAGTACTTC
TRBJ2-3	.	TRBV15	.	CATSRDGGNTDTQYF	TGTGCCACCAGCAGAGATGGGGGCAACACAGATACGCAGTATTTT
TRBJ1-2	TRBD1	TRBV28	.	CASSSLDRGGYTF	TGTGCCAGCAGTTCACTTGACAGGGGTGGCTACACCTTC